This T cell receptor beta chain was observed in a study of cytomegalovirus exposure and HLA in healthy donors. Study results and limitations: Rare sequences made up most TCRs, while some public TCRs were found in many donors. The tendency of first-cohort TCR clusters to co-occur in the 110 or so validation repertoires emerged from a later analysis.

The V end was cut by 5 bases, the J end by 2 bases, with 10 bases between. The CDR3 has 14 amino acids. CDR1 and CDR2 from the germline V gene are LNHNV and YYDKDF (reference sequence). The repertoire was sequenced with immunoSEQ multiplex PCR; TCRdb's copy has only in-frame clones and lacks some. The sample has some 290,000 clones, around 90% seen once; the top ten hold over 0.9%. Of note for this clone: What it binds is unknown.

What was sequenced was PBMCs. V and J are TRBV15 and TRBJ1-5, with D tentatively TRBD1 (6 bases). The clonotype originates from a man younger than 45 in good health and CMV-seronegative. The CDR3 DNA reads as TGTGCCACCAGCGTTTCAGGGGGCAATCAGCCCCAGCATTTT. As protein: CATSVSGGNQPQHF.